These 16 T cell receptor beta chains originate from one sample sequenced in a study of T cells expressing NK-cell markers. One entry per CDR3 protein, without DNA, is what TCRdb gives after re-calling the 5' RACE reads. The specimen's table records about 300,000 distinct CDR3 sequences. The sequenced sample consisted of blood T cells: a sorted CD56 or NKG2C T cell subset, CD4+ or CD8+ T cells, or bulk PBMC T cells (not recorded which). The receptors shown here come from a woman aged 18 to 75 in good health.

The chain uses TRBV7-9 and TRBJ2-7; the D gene TCRdb calls, TRBD2, cannot be checked with no DNA. The CDR3 consists of 16 residues. Looked up from germline, CDR1 is SEHNR and CDR2 is FQNEAQ (reference sequence). The chain's CDR3 is CASSLGLRDSFYEQYF.

The genes are TRBV20-1 and TRBJ2-2. The length of the CDR3 is 16 residues. Germline CDR1 DFQATT, CDR2 SNEGSKA (reference sequence). The CDR3 loop is CSAIRGSSQTTGELFF.

This CDR3 is CASSLVGTYSGNTIYF. The V call is TRBV5-1, the J call TRBJ1-3; the D call of TRBD1 rests on TCRdb alone, since no DNA is present to check it. The CDR3 is made up of 16 amino acids. Germline CDR1 reads SGHRS; CDR2 reads YFSETQ.

The chain employs TRBV6-2 or TRBV6-3 and TRBJ2-2; the D gene TCRdb calls, TRBD1, cannot be checked with no DNA. The CDR3 sequence is 15 residues long. The germline gives CDR1 MNHEY, CDR2 SVGEGT. CDR3 in amino acids: CASGLPGRWAGELFF.

V usage is TRBV30 and J usage is TRBJ1-2; TCRdb gives TRBD1 as the D gene, but with no DNA this cannot be confirmed. CDR3 length: 12 amino acids. Germline lookup yields CDR1 GTSNPN and CDR2 SVGIG (reference sequence). CDR3 region: CAWDRGWDGYTF.

V gene TRBV29-1 combines with J gene TRBJ1-2; as DNA is missing, the TRBD1 call by TCRdb cannot be tested. Per germline, CDR1 SQVTM and CDR2 ANQGSEA. This CDR3 is 13 amino acids long. This CDR3 is CSVEAGVRYGYTF.

This chain links TRBV7-2 with TRBJ2-1. Germline V lookup: CDR1 SGHTA, CDR2 FQGNSA. The CDR3 runs to 17 residues. This chain's CDR3 is CASSLSAIPSSYNEQFF.

The CDR3 loop reads CASSEASRSSYEQYF. V is TRBV6-1 and J is TRBJ2-7. Germline V lookup: CDR1 MNHNS, CDR2 SASEGT. CDR3 length equals 15 residues.

The rearrangement links TRBV7-2 to TRBJ2-1; TCRdb selects TRBD2, and the lack of DNA leaves this call unchecked. The germline CDR1 and CDR2 sequences are SGHTA and FQGNSA. The CDR3 is 13 amino acids. Here the CDR3 reads CASSATSGVEQFF.

The chain has TRBV6-5 and TRBJ2-7; TCRdb's D gene call, TRBD1, goes unchecked for lack of DNA. CDR3 size: 14 residues. Germline-derived CDR1 and CDR2 are MNHEY and SVGAGI. This CDR3 reads CASSSGTASYEQYF.

The rearrangement joins TRBV19 to TRBJ1-2; the D call of TRBD1 rests on TCRdb alone, since no DNA is present to check it. This CDR3 spans 15 amino acids. The germline V gene encodes CDR1 LNHDA and CDR2 SQIVND (reference sequence). This CDR3 reads CASRSPYGGNYGYTF.

The rearrangement joins TRBV15 to TRBJ2-3; the D call of TRBD1 rests on TCRdb alone, since no DNA is present to check it. Germline V gene lookup returns CDR1 LNHNV and CDR2 YYDKDF (reference sequence). This CDR3 is built from 17 residues. This chain's CDR3 is CATSRDPPGRSTDTQYF.

The CDR3 reads CASSPRGEKLFF. The chain couples TRBV18 to TRBJ1-4. Per the germline V gene, CDR1 is KGHSH and CDR2 is LQKENI. This CDR3 is 12 amino acids long.

The rearrangement uses TRBV24-1 and TRBJ2-3; TCRdb names TRBD2, which stays unverified in the absence of DNA. The length of the CDR3 is 17 residues. Germline assignment: CDR1 KGHDR and CDR2 SFDVKD. The CDR3 region is CATSDSGTSGSWDTQYF.

The chain links TRBV29-1 to TRBJ2-2; checking the TCRdb D call of TRBD1 is not possible without DNA. CDR3 size: 15 residues. The germline V gene encodes CDR1 SQVTM and CDR2 ANQGSEA. CDR3 amino acids: CSVDARTGYPGELFF.

The gene calls are TRBV20-1 and TRBJ2-2; TCRdb indicates TRBD2, and absent DNA this call remains unverified. Germline V gene sequence: CDR1 DFQATT, CDR2 SNEGSKA (reference sequence). The CDR3 has 14 amino acids. The CDR3 is CSAFAGGPTGELFF.